These 30 T cell receptor beta chains were sequenced from one sample in a study of pediatric ulcerative colitis. The protocol was immunoSEQ multiplex PCR, while the TCRdb copy is restricted to in-frame clones and leaves out a portion. Of approximately 40,000 clones listed, 75% are singletons. The rectum was sampled with one to two pinch biopsies at colonoscopy. The specimen sequenced was gut tissue. The receptors originated from a boy aged 5-17 years with severe ulcerative colitis.

The rearrangement uses TRBV5-1 and TRBJ2-5, with TRBD2 matching 9 bases. After removal of 0 bases from V and 4 bases from J, the junction contained 7 bases not matched to a gene. Germline V lookup: CDR1 SGHRS, CDR2 YFSETQ. This CDR3 is built from 16 residues. Written as DNA, the CDR3 is TGCGCCAGCAGCTTGGCCCCGCGGGGGGGCCGAGAGACCCAGTACTTC. It translates to CASSLAPRGGRETQYF.

V usage is TRBV11-2 and J usage is TRBJ1-3; D not resolved. Germline loops: CDR1 SGHAT, CDR2 FQNNGV. This CDR3 has 14 residues. Trimming shortened V by 5 bases and J by 0 bases, and 8 bases separated the two germline ends. This chain's CDR3 is CASSPAGSGNTIYF. For the CDR3, the DNA is TGTGCCAGCAGCCCCGCCGGCTCTGGAAACACCATATATTTT.

This clone came up a few times. The chain has TRBV5-1 and TRBJ1-4; D is unresolved. The V end lost 1 base, the J end lost 5 bases, and 18 bases lay between the germline ends. CDR1 and CDR2 from the germline V gene are SGHRS and YFSETQ. This CDR3 region has 17 residues. The CDR3 region has the DNA TGCGCCAGCAGCTTGAGCGGACGGCGGAGCAAGAATGAAAAACTGTTTTTT. Translation: CASSLSGRRSKNEKLFF.

The chain uses TRBV5-1 and TRBJ2-5; D gene uncertain. Germline V gene data show CDR1 as SGHRS and CDR2 as YFSETQ. The CDR3 covers 14 residues. The V gene lost 4 bases and the J gene lost 2 bases, with 12 bases spanning the gap. The CDR3 sequence is CASSPPNQQETQYF. The CDR3 nucleotides are TGCGCCAGCAGCCCACCCAACCAACAAGAGACCCAGTACTTC.

The V and J genes are TRBV19 and TRBJ1-5, with no clear D. Per germline, CDR1 LNHDA and CDR2 SQIVND (reference sequence). CDR3 size: 13 residues. The V end was cut by 4 bases, the J end by 5 bases, with 9 bases between. The CDR3 DNA follows: TGTGCCAGTAGTACCCCCTCAGATCAGCCCCAGCATTTT. Amino acids: CASSTPSDQPQHF.

The chain carries TRBV4-1 and TRBJ2-3; no firm D call. The CDR3 covers 15 residues. From germline, CDR1 is MGHRA and CDR2 YSYEKL. Trimming cost V 1 base and J 0 bases, with 8 bases left between them. The CDR3 sequence is CASSQVGSSTDTQYF. CDR3 DNA sequence: TGCGCCAGCAGCCAAGTGGGTTCTAGCACAGATACGCAGTATTTT.

This chain connects TRBV2 to TRBJ1-5; D is ambiguous. Germline V lookup: CDR1 SNHLY, CDR2 FYNNEI. Trimming shortened V by 6 bases and J by 0 bases, and 12 bases separated the two germline ends. The CDR3 loop spans 15 amino acids. The DNA of the CDR3 is TGTGCCAGCAGACGCGACGGAAATAGCAATCAGCCCCAGCATTTT. Amino acid sequence: CASRRDGNSNQPQHF.

This clone was counted between two and nine times. The rearrangement uses TRBV6-5 and TRBJ1-6; perhaps TRBD1 as D (5 bases). The germline V gene encodes CDR1 MNHEY and CDR2 SVGAGI. This CDR3 spans 14 amino acids. V lost 2 bases, J lost 7 bases, and 9 bases lay in between. Here the CDR3 DNA reads TGTGCCAGCAGTTACGACAGAGGCAATTCACCCCTCCACTTT. It specifies CASSYDRGNSPLHF.

The chain uses TRBV6-5 and TRBJ1-2; D gene uncertain. Germline-derived CDR1 and CDR2 are MNHEY and SVGAGI. The CDR3 is made up of 14 amino acids. The V gene lost 10 bases and the J gene lost 4 bases, with 19 bases spanning the gap. The DNA for the CDR3 is TGTGCCACCAAAACGACACTCGAAGTCTATGGCTACACCTTC. Protein product: CATKTTLEVYGYTF.

The chain recombines TRBV11-2 with TRBJ1-5; D remains unclear. Germline CDR1 and CDR2: SGHAT and FQNNGV. Trimming pared 6 bases from V and 6 bases from J, leaving 15 bases between. This CDR3 has 14 residues. The chain's CDR3 is CASRHTPALQPQHF. CDR3 DNA sequence: TGTGCCAGCAGGCACACCCCGGCGCTTCAGCCCCAGCATTTT. Drawing the rest from reference TRBV11-2 and TRBJ1-5, the complete variable domain is EAGVAQSPRYKIIEKRQSVAFWCNPISGHATLYWYQQILGQGPKLLIQFQNNGVVDDSQLPKDRFSAERLKGVDSTLKIQPAKLEDSAVYLCASRHTPALQPQHFGDGTRLSIL.

The gene calls are TRBV10-3 and TRBJ1-5; no firm D call. Germline V lookup: CDR1 ENHRY, CDR2 SYGVKD. The CDR3 has 14 amino acids. The V and J ends lost 3 bases and 6 bases respectively, with 12 bases between them. This CDR3 reads CAISDRTESQPQHF. CDR3 nucleotide sequence: TGTGCCATCAGTGACCGGACCGAAAGTCAGCCCCAGCATTTT.

The chain joins TRBV2 to TRBJ2-3; D is unresolved. Germline CDR1 is SNHLY and CDR2 is FYNNEI. The CDR3 covers 15 residues. V shed 3 bases and J shed 6 bases, with 16 bases lying between them. The CDR3 here is CASSDPVPPADTQYF. CDR3 nucleotides: TGTGCCAGCAGTGATCCGGTCCCCCCGGCCGATACGCAGTATTTT.

This clone appeared a few times. The chain joins TRBV7-3 to TRBJ1-5, with D unresolved. The V gene's germline CDR1 is SGHTA and CDR2 FQGTGA. There are 13 residues in the CDR3. Trimming cost V 2 bases and J 7 bases, with 9 bases left between them. The CDR3 bases are TGTGCCAGCAGCTTAGGCCCTCACCAGCCCCAGCATTTT. This gives the protein CASSLGPHQPQHF.

This rearrangement joins TRBV7-9 to TRBJ2-2; D not resolved. V was cut by 1 base and J by 6 bases, with 6 bases left in between. The germline V gene has CDR1 SEHNR and CDR2 FQNEAQ (reference sequence). The CDR3 extends over 13 amino acids. CDR3: CASSLESPGELFF. The CDR3 region has the DNA TGTGCCAGCAGCTTAGAATCGCCCGGGGAGCTGTTTTTT.

This chain links TRBV7-3 with TRBJ2-7, with 10 positions matching TRBD1. Germline loops: CDR1 SGHTA, CDR2 FQGTGA. CDR3 length equals 15 residues. The junction had 5 bases not matched to a gene; V was cut back by 4 bases and J by 2 bases. This CDR3 reads CASSSTGGATYEQYF. For the CDR3, the DNA is TGTGCCAGCAGCTCGACAGGGGGCGCAACCTACGAGCAGTACTTC.

The rearrangement joins TRBV19 to TRBJ2-1; 8 nucleotides match TRBD2. CDR1 and CDR2 (germline): LNHDA, SQIVND (reference sequence). This CDR3 region has 15 residues. V gave up 6 bases and J gave up 1 base; unmatched junction bases: 5. The CDR3 DNA follows: TGTGCCAGTAGCGTACTAGCGGTGTCCTACAATGAGCAGTTCTTC. Its translation: CASSVLAVSYNEQFF.

V usage is TRBV4-1 and J usage is TRBJ2-3, with 14 bases matching TRBD2. This CDR3 is 17 amino acids long. After removal of 3 bases from V and 3 bases from J, the junction contained 5 bases not matched to a gene. Germline CDR1 reads MGHRA; CDR2 reads YSYEKL. CDR3: CASSQTTSGGATDTQYF. In DNA, the CDR3 is TGCGCCAGCAGCCAGACGACTAGCGGGGGGGCGACAGATACGCAGTATTTT.

In this sample, this clone turned up once. CDR3 in DNA: TGTGCCAGCAGTTCAAGGAACACCGGGGAGCTGTTTTTT. Its protein is CASSSRNTGELFF. This rearrangement joins TRBV6-5 to TRBJ2-2; D call uncertain. This CDR3 is 13 amino acids long. The V and J ends lost 4 bases and 1 base respectively, with 4 bases between them. The germline gives CDR1 MNHEY, CDR2 SVGAGI.

The sample holds one count of this clone. J is TRBJ1-1 and V is TRBV6-1, with D tentatively TRBD1 (6 bases). This CDR3 region has 14 residues. In germline, CDR1 is MNHNS, CDR2 SASEGT. V was shortened by 8 bases and J by 5 bases, with 18 bases between the two germline ends. The CDR3, as DNA: TGTGCCAGCGGGGGGCGTCAGTTCGTGACTGAAGCTTTCTTT. Encoded protein: CASGGRQFVTEAFF.

By its share, this clone is medium-sized. The chain employs TRBV7-3 and TRBJ2-1; 8 bases align to TRBD2. Germline values: CDR1 SGHTA, CDR2 FQGTGA. The CDR3 runs to 12 residues. Losses at the gene ends were 5 bases for V and 7 bases for J; bases not matched to a gene: 1. The CDR3 loop reads CASSPGGNEQFF. CDR3 DNA: TGTGCCAGCAGCCCGGGAGGGAATGAGCAGTTCTTC.

The V gene is TRBV6-1, the J gene TRBJ2-1, with D possibly TRBD2 on 6 matching bases. Trimming took 5 bases from V and 8 from J, leaving 19 bases between them. Germline CDR1 is MNHNS and CDR2 is SASEGT. There are 15 residues in the CDR3. In nucleotides, the CDR3 is TGTGCCAGCAGTCAGGGACTCCGGTTTGGGGATGAGCAGTTCTTC. Its protein product is CASSQGLRFGDEQFF.

This clone came up a few times. The J gene is TRBJ1-1, the V gene TRBV28, with 10 nucleotides matching TRBD1. The CDR3 loop spans 14 amino acids. Germline V gene sequence: CDR1 MDHEN, CDR2 SYDVKM. J lost 5 bases, V lost 6 bases, and 6 bases had no gene match. CDR3 in amino acids: CASRTGGEGTEAFF. CDR3 DNA: TGTGCCAGCAGGACAGGGGGCGAGGGTACTGAAGCTTTCTTT.

This clone was seen once. The chain employs TRBV15 and TRBJ1-4; no definite D call. The germline V gene encodes CDR1 LNHNV and CDR2 YYDKDF (reference sequence). Trimming stripped 0 bases from V and 8 bases from J, with 16 bases between. The CDR3 extends over 16 amino acids. The CDR3 DNA reads as TGTGCCACCAGCAGAGAAGGGCGCCGAAGCTGGGAAAAACTGTTTTTT. This codes for CATSREGRRSWEKLFF.

This sequence joins TRBV6-5 and TRBJ2-1; D may be TRBD2 (5 bases). CDR3 length: 12 residues. V lost 8 bases and J lost 2, with 7 bases in between. Germline lookup yields CDR1 MNHEY and CDR2 SVGAGI. The CDR3 sequence is CASRRTYNEQFF. CDR3 nucleotide sequence: TGTGCCAGCCGGAGGACCTACAATGAGCAGTTCTTC.

The rearrangement uses TRBV28 and TRBJ2-5; no clear D gene. Matching the DNA end better, TRBJ2-7 makes the J call doubtful. The CDR3 spans 15 residues. CDR1 MDHEN and CDR2 SYDVKM come from the germline V gene. The CDR3 sequence is CASSSFWTVSYEQYF. DNA for the CDR3: TGTGCCAGCAGTTCCTTTTGGACCGTAAGCTACGAGCAGTACTTC.

The J gene is TRBJ2-5, the V gene TRBV2, with 7 nucleotides matching TRBD1. Germline values: CDR1 SNHLY, CDR2 FYNNEI. The CDR3 is made up of 15 amino acids. J lost 5 bases, V lost 6 bases, and 12 bases had no gene match. The CDR3 here is CASSPMGQNGETQYF. CDR3 bases: TGTGCCAGCAGCCCTATGGGACAGAACGGGGAGACCCAGTACTTC.

The chain recombines TRBV18 with TRBJ2-3, with D perhaps TRBD1 or TRBD2 (5 bases each). The V gene's germline CDR1 is KGHSH and CDR2 LQKENI. Trimming left V 2 bases short and J 2 bases short, with 8 bases between. The CDR3 has 14 residues. The CDR3: CASSPGTHTDTQYF. The CDR3 region has the DNA TGTGCCAGCTCACCAGGGACCCACACAGATACGCAGTATTTT.

The chain combines TRBV2 with TRBJ1-3, with TRBD1 identical over 10 bases. CDR3 length equals 16 residues. With 7 bases clipped from V and 4 bases from J, the junction kept 10 bases outside the gene matches. The germline V gene encodes CDR1 SNHLY and CDR2 FYNNEI. The CDR3 sequence is CASIRDRGLGGNTIYF. CDR3 sequence (DNA): TGTGCCAGCATCCGGGACAGGGGTCTCGGAGGAAACACCATATATTTT.

This clone was seen a few times. V and J are TRBV20-1 and TRBJ1-1; D gene uncertain. Germline-derived CDR1 and CDR2 are DFQATT and SNEGSKA (reference sequence). V was cut by 5 bases and J by 7 bases, with 11 bases left in between. The CDR3 sequence is 11 residues long. The CDR3 region is CSARRGLEAFF. The CDR3 DNA reads as TGCAGTGCTCGTCGGGGTCTTGAAGCTTTCTTT.

The chain couples TRBV7-9 to TRBJ1-2; TRBD1 aligns across 7 bases. Germline CDR1 SEHNR, CDR2 FQNEAQ (reference sequence). V shed 2 bases and J 4 bases; nucleotides not matched to a gene: 7. The CDR3 loop spans 15 amino acids. The CDR3 nucleotides read TGTGCCAGCAGCTTACCTAAGACAGGGAGCTATGGCTACACCTTC. Translation: CASSLPKTGSYGYTF.